The 5 T cell receptor beta chains listed next were all sequenced from one sample in a study of blood T cell repertoires in COVID-19. The assay was immunoSEQ multiplex PCR, and TCRdb's table has in-frame clones only and misses some. This sample has 250,000 to 300,000 clones; 84% occur once, and the top ten carry 4.2%. Sequencing was performed on peripheral blood. The receptors shown here come from a man in his fifties or sixties with acute or convalescent COVID-19.

The chain is built from TRBV6-5 and TRBJ1-1, with D maybe TRBD1 (5 bases). V was clipped by 2 bases and J by 1 base, with 8 bases between them. The CDR3 totals 14 residues. CDR1 MNHEY and CDR2 SVGAGI come from the germline V gene. The CDR3 loop reads CASSYGAGNTEAFF. CDR3 DNA sequence: TGTGCCAGCAGTTACGGGGCAGGGAACACTGAAGCTTTCTTT.

The chain has TRBV14 and TRBJ2-7; TRBD2 matches 10 bases. The CDR3 has 15 amino acids. Germline V lookup: CDR1 SGHDN, CDR2 FVKESK. Trimming at V came to 4 bases and at J to 1 base, leaving 4 bases not matched to a gene. CDR3 loop: CASSPGLALSYEQYF. The CDR3 DNA is TGTGCCAGCAGCCCGGGACTAGCGCTATCCTACGAGCAGTACTTC.

The genes are TRBV5-8 and TRBJ2-1; the match to TRBD1 covers 9 bases. The CDR3 contains 19 residues. The V gene's germline CDR1 is SGHTS and CDR2 YDEGEE. After removal of 6 bases from V and 0 bases from J, the junction contained 16 bases not matched to a gene. Here the CDR3 DNA reads TGTGCCAGCAAGTCCCCGGGACAGGGAACCGTGAGCTCCTACAATGAGCAGTTCTTC. This gives the protein CASKSPGQGTVSSYNEQFF.

The genes are TRBV5-1 and TRBJ2-5; D may be TRBD1 (6 bases). This CDR3 region has 15 residues. With 0 bases removed from V and 5 bases from J, the gap between germline ends came to 14 bases. The germline gives CDR1 SGHRS, CDR2 YFSETQ. In nucleotides, the CDR3 is TGCGCCAGCAGCTTGGAACAGGGTCCATGGGAGACCCAGTACTTC. This encodes CASSLEQGPWETQYF.

This chain connects TRBV7-2 to TRBJ2-1; a possible D gene is TRBD1 (6 bases). The CDR3 covers 15 residues. Germline V CDR1 and CDR2: SGHTA, FQGNSA. V was shortened by 1 base and J by 6 bases, with 13 bases between the two germline ends. CDR3 region: CASSLEGLGGNEQFF. Here the CDR3 DNA reads TGTGCCAGCAGCTTAGAAGGTCTAGGGGGCAATGAGCAGTTCTTC.